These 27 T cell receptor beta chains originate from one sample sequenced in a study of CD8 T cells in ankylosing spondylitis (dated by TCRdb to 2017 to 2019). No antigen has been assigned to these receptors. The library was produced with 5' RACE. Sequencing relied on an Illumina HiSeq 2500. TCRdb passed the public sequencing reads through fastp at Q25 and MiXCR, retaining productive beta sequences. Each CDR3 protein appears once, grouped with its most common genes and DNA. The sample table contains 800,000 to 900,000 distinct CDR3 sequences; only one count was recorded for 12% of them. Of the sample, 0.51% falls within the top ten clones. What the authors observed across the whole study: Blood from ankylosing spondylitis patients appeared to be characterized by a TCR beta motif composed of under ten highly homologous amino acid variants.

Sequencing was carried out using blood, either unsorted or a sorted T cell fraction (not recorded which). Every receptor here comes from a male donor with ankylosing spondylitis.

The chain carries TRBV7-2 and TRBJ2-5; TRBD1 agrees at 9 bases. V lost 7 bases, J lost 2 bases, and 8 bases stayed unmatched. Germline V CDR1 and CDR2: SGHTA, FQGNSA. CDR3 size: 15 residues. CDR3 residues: CASTPTGTGQETQYF. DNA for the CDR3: TGTGCCAGCACCCCGACTGGGACAGGGCAAGAGACCCAGTACTTC.

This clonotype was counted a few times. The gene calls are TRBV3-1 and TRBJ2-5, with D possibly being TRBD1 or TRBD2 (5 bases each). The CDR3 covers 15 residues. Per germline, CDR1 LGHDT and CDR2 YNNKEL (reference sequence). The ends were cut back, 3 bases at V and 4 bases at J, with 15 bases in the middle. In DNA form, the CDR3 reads TGTGCCAGCAGCCATCTAGGGGACCCCCCAGAGACCCAGTACTTC. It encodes CASSHLGDPPETQYF.

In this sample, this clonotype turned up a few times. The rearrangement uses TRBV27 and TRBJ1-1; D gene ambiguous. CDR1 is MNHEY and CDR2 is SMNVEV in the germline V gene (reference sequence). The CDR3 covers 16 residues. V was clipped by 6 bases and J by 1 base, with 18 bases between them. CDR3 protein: CASSFISGWGNTEAFF. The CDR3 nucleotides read TGTGCCAGCAGCTTCATTTCGGGGTGGGGGAACACTGAAGCTTTCTTT.

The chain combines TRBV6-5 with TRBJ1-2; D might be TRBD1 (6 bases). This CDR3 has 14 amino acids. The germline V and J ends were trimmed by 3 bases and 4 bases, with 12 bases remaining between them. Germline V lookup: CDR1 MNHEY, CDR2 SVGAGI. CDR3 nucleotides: TGTGCCAGCAGTTATCGGACAGTCCCCTATGGCTACACCTTC. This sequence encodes CASSYRTVPYGYTF.

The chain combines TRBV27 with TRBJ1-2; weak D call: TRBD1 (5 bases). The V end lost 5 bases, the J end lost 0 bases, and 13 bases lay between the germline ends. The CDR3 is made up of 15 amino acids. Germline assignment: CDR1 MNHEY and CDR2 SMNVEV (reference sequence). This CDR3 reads CASSPRQLTNYGYTF. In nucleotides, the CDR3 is TGTGCCAGCAGTCCCCGACAGCTAACTAACTATGGCTACACCTTC.

Here the CDR3 reads CATSQGLAGFTRNEQFF. CDR3 DNA: TGTGCCACCAGCCAGGGGCTAGCGGGCTTCACGAGGAATGAGCAGTTCTTC. This sequence joins TRBV15 and TRBJ2-1, with TRBD2 identical over 8 bases. The V segment lost 5 bases and the J segment 7 bases; nucleotides outside the gene matches: 16. CDR1 is LNHNV and CDR2 is YYDKDF in the germline V gene (reference sequence). The CDR3 totals 17 residues.

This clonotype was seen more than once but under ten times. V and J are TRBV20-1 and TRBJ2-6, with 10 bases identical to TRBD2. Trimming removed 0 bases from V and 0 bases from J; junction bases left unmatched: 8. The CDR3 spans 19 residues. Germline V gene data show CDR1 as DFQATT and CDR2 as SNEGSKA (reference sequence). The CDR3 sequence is CSARDLGSGGISGANVLTF. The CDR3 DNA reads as TGCAGTGCTAGAGATTTGGGTAGCGGGGGGATCTCTGGGGCCAACGTCCTGACTTTC.

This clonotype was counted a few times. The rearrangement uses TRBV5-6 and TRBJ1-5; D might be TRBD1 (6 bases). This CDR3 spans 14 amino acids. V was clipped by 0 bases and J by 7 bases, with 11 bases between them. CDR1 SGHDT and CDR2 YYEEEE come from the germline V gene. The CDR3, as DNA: TGTGCCAGCAGCTTGGACAGGGCTGAACAGCCCCAGCATTTT. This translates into CASSLDRAEQPQHF.

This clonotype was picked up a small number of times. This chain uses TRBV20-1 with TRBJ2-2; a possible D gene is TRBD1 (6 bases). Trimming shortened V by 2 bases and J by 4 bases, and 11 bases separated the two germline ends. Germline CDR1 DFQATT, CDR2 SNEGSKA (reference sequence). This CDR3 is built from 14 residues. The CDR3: CSARRDTATGELFF. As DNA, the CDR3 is TGCAGTGCTAGAAGGGACACAGCCACCGGGGAGCTGTTTTTT.

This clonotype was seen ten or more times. The CDR3 nucleotides read TGCAGCGTTTCTGGCTCGTACTATGGCTACACCTTC. Protein product: CSVSGSYYGYTF. The chain has TRBV29-1 and TRBJ1-2, with D hard to call. CDR1 and CDR2 (germline): SQVTM, ANQGSEA. With 5 bases removed from V and 3 bases from J, the gap between germline ends came to 10 bases. The CDR3 runs 12 residues.

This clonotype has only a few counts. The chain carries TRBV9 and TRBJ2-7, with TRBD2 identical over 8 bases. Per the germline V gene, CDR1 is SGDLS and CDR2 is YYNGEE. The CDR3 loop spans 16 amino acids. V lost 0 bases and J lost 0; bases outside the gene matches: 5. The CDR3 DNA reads TGTGCCAGCAGCGTAGGGGTTAGCGGGGCCTCCTACGAGCAGTACTTC. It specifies CASSVGVSGASYEQYF.

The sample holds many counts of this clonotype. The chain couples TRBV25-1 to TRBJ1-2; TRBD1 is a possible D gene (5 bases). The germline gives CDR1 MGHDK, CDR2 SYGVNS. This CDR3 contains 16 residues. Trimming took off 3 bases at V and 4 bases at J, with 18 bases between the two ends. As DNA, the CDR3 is TGTGCCAGCAGTGATGGTAGGGGCAGGGACCTCTATGGCTACACCTTC. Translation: CASSDGRGRDLYGYTF.

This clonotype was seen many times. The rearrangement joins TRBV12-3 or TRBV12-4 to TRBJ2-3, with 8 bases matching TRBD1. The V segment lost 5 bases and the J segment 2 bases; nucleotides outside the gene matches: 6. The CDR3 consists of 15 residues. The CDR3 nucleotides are TGTGCCAGCAGTCCCAGGGGGCTGGTCACAGATACGCAGTATTTT. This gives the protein CASSPRGLVTDTQYF.

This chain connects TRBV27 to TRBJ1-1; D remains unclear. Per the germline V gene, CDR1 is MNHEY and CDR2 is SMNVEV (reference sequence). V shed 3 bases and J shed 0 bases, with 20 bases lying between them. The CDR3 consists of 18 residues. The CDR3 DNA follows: TGTGCCAGCAGTTTGGTTGGGATCCTTGGAATCATGAACACTGAAGCTTTCTTT. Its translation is CASSLVGILGIMNTEAFF.

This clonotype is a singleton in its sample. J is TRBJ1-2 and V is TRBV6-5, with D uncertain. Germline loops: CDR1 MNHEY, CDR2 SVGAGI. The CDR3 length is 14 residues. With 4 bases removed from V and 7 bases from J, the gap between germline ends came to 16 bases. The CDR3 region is CASSSRERVAGYTF. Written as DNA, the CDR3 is TGTGCCAGCAGTTCCCGGGAGCGGGTCGCTGGCTACACCTTC.

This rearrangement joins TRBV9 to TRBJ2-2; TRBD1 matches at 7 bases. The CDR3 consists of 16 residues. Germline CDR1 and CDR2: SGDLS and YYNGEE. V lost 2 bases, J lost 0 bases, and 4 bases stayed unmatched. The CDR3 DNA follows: TGTGCCAGCAGCGTCACAGGGGTCTCGAACACCGGGGAGCTGTTTTTT. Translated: CASSVTGVSNTGELFF. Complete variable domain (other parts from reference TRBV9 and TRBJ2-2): DSGVTQTPKHLITATGQRVTLRCSPRSGDLSVYWYQQSLDQGLQFLIQYYNGEERAKGNILERFSAQQFPDLHSELNLSSLELGDSALYFCASSVTGVSNTGELFFGEGSRLTVL.

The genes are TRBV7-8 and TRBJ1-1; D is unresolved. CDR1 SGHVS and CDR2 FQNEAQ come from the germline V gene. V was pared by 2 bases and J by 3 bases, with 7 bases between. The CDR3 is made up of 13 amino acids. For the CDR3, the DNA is TGTGCCAGCAGCTTAAATAGTGACACTGAAGCTTTCTTT. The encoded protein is CASSLNSDTEAFF.

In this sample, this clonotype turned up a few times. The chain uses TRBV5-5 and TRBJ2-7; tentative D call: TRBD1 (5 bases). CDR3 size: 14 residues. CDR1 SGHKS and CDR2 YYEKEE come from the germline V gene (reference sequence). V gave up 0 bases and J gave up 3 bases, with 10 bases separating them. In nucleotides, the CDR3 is TGTGCCAGCAGCTTGGAACAGGTACTCTACGAGCAGTACTTC. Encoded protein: CASSLEQVLYEQYF.

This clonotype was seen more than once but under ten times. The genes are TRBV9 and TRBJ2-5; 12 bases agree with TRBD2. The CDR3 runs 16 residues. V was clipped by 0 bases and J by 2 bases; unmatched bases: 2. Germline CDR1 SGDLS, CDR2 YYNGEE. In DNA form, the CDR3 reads TGTGCCAGCAGCGTAGGGACTAGCGGGACACAAGAGACCCAGTACTTC. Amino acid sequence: CASSVGTSGTQETQYF.

CDR3 nucleotides: TGCAGTGCTCCGGGACAGGGGGCGGAAGAGCAGTACTTC. Translation gives CSAPGQGAEEQYF. The J gene is TRBJ2-7, the V gene TRBV20-1; TRBD1 matches at 12 bases. The CDR3 has 13 residues. The germline gives CDR1 DFQATT, CDR2 SNEGSKA (reference sequence). The trim removed 5 bases at V and 7 bases at J, leaving 6 bases unmatched.

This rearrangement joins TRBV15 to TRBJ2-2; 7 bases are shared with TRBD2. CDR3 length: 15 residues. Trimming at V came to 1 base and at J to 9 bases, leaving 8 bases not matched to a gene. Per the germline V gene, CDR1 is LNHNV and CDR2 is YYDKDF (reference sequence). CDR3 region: CATSRVASGYRELFF. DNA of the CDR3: TGTGCCACCAGCAGAGTGGCTAGCGGATATAGGGAGCTGTTTTTT.

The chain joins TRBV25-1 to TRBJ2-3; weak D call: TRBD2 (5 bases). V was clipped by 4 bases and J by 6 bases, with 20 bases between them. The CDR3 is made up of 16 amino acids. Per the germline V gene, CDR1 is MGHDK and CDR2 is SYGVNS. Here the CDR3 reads CASSGTRTGPRDTQYF. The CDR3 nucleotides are TGTGCCAGCAGTGGAACCAGGACTGGGCCTAGGGATACGCAGTATTTT.

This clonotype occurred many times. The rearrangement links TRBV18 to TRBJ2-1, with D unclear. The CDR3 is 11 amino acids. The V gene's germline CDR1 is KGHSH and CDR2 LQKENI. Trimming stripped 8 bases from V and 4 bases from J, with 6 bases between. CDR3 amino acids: CASQSYNEQFF. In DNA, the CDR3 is TGTGCCAGCCAAAGTTACAATGAGCAGTTCTTC.

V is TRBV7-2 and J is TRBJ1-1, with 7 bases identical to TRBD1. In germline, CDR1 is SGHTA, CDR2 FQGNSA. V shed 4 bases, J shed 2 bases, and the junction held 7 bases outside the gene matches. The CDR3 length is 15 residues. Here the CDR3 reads CASSWGPGGNTEAFF. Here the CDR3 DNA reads TGTGCCAGCAGCTGGGGCCCAGGGGGTAACACTGAAGCTTTCTTT.

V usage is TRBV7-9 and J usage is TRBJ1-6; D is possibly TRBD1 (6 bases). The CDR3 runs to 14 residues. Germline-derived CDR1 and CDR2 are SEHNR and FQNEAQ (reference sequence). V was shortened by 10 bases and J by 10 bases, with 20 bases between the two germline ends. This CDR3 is CATSLTGETSPLHF. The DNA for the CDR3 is TGTGCCACCTCTTTGACAGGAGAGACATCACCCCTCCACTTT.

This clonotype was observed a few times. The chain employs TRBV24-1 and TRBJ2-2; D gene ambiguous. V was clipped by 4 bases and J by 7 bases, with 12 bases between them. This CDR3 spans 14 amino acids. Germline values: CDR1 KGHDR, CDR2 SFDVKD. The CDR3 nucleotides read TGTGCCACCAGTGACCCCCTCCCACACGGGGAGCTGTTTTTT. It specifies CATSDPLPHGELFF.

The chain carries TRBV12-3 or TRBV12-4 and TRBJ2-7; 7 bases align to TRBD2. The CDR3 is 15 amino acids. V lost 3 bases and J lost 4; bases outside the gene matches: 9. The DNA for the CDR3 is TGTGCCAGCAGTTTTTTGGGGGGAGGGGAGTACGAGCAGTACTTC. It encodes CASSFLGGGEYEQYF.